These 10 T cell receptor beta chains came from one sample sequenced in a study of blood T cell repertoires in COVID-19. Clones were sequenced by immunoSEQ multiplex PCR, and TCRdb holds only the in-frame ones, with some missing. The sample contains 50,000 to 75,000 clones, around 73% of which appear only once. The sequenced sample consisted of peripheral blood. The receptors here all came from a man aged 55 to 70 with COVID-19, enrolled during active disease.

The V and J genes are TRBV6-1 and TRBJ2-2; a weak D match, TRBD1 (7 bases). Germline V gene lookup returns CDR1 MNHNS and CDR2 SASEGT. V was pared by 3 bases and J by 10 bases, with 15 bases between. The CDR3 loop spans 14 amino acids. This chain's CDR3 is CASSDRGALEELFF. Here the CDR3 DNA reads TGTGCCAGCAGTGACAGGGGGGCTTTAGAGGAGCTGTTTTTT.

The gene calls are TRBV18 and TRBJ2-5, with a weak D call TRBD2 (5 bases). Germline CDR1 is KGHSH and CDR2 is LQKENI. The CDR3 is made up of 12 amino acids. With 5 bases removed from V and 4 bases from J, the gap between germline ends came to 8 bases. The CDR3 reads CASSGLRETQYF. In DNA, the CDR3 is TGTGCCAGCTCAGGACTGCGAGAGACCCAGTACTTC.

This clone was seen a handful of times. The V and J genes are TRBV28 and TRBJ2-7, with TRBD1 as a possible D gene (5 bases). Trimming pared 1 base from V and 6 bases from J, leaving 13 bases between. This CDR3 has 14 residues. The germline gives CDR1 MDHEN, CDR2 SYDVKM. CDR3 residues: CASSLYPSGAEQYF. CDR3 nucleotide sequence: TGTGCCAGCAGTTTATACCCCTCTGGGGCCGAGCAGTACTTC.

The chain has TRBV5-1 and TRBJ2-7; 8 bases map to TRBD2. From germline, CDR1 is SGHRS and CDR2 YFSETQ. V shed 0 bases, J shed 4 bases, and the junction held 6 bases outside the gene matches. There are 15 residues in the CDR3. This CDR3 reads CASSLARGGLYEQYF. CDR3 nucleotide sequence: TGCGCCAGCAGCTTGGCTCGGGGGGGCCTTTACGAGCAGTACTTC.

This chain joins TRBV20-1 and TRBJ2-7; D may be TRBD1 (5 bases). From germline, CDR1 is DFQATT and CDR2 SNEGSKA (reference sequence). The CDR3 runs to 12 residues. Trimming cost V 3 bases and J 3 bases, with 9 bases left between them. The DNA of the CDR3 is TGCAGTGCTAGTGTACAGGACTACGAGCAGTACTTC. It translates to CSASVQDYEQYF.

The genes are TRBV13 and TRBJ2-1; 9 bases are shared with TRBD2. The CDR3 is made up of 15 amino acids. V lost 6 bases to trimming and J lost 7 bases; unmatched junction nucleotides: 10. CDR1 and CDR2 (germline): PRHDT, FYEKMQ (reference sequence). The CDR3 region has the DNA TGTGCCAGCAGATTTAGCGGGAGTAATTTAAATGAGCAGTTCTTC. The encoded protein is CASRFSGSNLNEQFF.

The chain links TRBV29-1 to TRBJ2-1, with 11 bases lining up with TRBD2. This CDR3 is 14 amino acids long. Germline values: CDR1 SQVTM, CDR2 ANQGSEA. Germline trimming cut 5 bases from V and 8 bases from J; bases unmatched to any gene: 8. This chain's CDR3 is CSVQSSGRNYEQFF. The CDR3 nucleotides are TGCAGCGTTCAGTCTAGCGGGAGGAACTATGAGCAGTTCTTC.

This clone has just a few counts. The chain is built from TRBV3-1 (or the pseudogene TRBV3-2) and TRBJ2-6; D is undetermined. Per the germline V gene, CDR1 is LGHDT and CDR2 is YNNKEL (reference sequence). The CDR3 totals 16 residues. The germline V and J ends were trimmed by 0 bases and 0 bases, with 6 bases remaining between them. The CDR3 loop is CASSQDSFSGANVLTF. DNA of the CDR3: TGTGCCAGCAGCCAAGATTCCTTCTCTGGGGCCAACGTCCTGACTTTC.

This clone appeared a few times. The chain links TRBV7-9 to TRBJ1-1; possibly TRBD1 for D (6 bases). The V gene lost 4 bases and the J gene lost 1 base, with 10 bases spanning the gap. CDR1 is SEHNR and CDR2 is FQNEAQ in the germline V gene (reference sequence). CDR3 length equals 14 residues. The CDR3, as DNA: TGTGCCAGCAGCTCGACAGGCGGGAACACTGAAGCTTTCTTT. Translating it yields CASSSTGGNTEAFF.

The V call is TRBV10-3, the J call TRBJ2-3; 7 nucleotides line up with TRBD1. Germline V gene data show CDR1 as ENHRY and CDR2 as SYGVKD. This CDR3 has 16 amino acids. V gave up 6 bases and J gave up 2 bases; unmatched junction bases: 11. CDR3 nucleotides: TGTGCCATCAGAGGGGACAGCTCCTTAGACACAGATACGCAGTATTTT. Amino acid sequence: CAIRGDSSLDTDTQYF.